This entry lists 9 T cell receptor beta chains sequenced from one sample in a study of T cell repertoires in aging, cancer and after chemotherapy (dated by TCRdb to about 2019). TCR beta rearrangements were amplified from genomic DNA extracted from peripheral blood rather than from sorted cells or RNA. These reads were obtained on an Illumina MiSeq. Multiplex touch-down PCR with a mixed TRB-A/B primer pool was used to amplify rearranged TRB sequences covering the V, D and J segments. TCRdb reworked the public reads: Q25 trimming with fastp, MiXCR clone assembly, productive beta chains retained. CDR3 protein sequences are deduplicated, and each keeps its most common genes and DNA. The sample includes about 18,000 distinct CDR3 sequences, with 40% to 55% observed a single time. The top ten constitute more than 9% of the sample. The sequenced sample was blood. The origin of the receptors is a human donor in good health.

The V call is TRBV12-3 or TRBV12-4, the J call TRBJ2-5, with D possibly matching TRBD2 (5 bases). This CDR3 comprises 14 residues. V was pared by 3 bases and J by 10 bases, with 18 bases between. The CDR3 DNA follows: TGTGCCAGCAGTTTCCGGACGGGGAACGCGGACCAGTACTTC. Protein: CASSFRTGNADQYF.

Only a few counts were recorded for this clonotype. The chain carries TRBV29-1 and TRBJ1-1; tentatively, D is TRBD1 (5 bases). This CDR3 is 15 amino acids long. The germline gives CDR1 SQVTM, CDR2 ANQGSEA. V lost 1 base to trimming and J lost 1 base, with 13 bases between them. The CDR3 nucleotides are TGCAGCGTTGAAGGGTCCCGGGGACGGAACACTGAAGCTTTCTTT. It yields the protein CSVEGSRGRNTEAFF. Combining the CDR3 with reference TRBV29-1 and TRBJ1-1 gives the whole variable domain SAVISQKPSRDICQRGTSLTIQCQVDSQVTMMFWYRQQPGQSLTLIATANQGSEATYESGFVIDKFPISRPNLTFSTLTVSNMSPEDSSIYLCSVEGSRGRNTEAFFGQGTRLTVV.

This rearrangement joins TRBV7-9 to TRBJ2-5; the match to TRBD1 covers 8 bases. V lost 3 bases, J lost 9 bases, and 12 bases stayed unmatched. Germline lookup yields CDR1 SEHNR and CDR2 FQNEAQ (reference sequence). CDR3 length: 15 amino acids. As DNA, the CDR3 is TGTGCCAGCAGCTTGTTTTCAGGGGGCGGAGGGGCCCAGTACTTC. It yields the protein CASSLFSGGGGAQYF. The variable domain in full, with the rest retrieved from reference TRBV7-9 and TRBJ2-5, is DTGVSQNPRHKITKRGQNVTFRCDPISEHNRLYWYRQTLGQGPEFLTYFQNEAQLEKSRLLSDRFSAERPKGSFSTLEIQRTEQGDSAMYLCASSLFSGGGGAQYFGPGTRLLVL.

The J gene is TRBJ2-3, the V gene TRBV12-3 or TRBV12-4, with 9 bases fitting TRBD2. The CDR3 is made up of 16 amino acids. V gave up 3 bases and J gave up 0 bases; unmatched junction bases: 4. This CDR3 is CASSFTSGSSTDTQYF. Here the CDR3 DNA reads TGTGCCAGCAGTTTTACTAGCGGGTCTAGCACAGATACGCAGTATTTT.

Judged by abundance, this clonotype is medium-sized. This chain links TRBV29-1 with TRBJ2-7, with TRBD1 matching 9 bases. The germline gives CDR1 SQVTM, CDR2 ANQGSEA. This CDR3 is built from 12 residues. The trim removed 6 bases at V and 6 bases at J, leaving 6 bases unmatched. The CDR3 loop reads CSVRDRETEQYF. The CDR3 region has the DNA TGCAGCGTCCGGGACAGGGAGACCGAGCAGTACTTC.

The chain couples TRBV6-2 or TRBV6-3 to TRBJ2-5; a weak D match, TRBD1 (5 bases). V was shortened by 5 bases and J by 12 bases, with 22 bases between the two germline ends. This CDR3 has 14 amino acids. From germline, CDR1 is MNHEY and CDR2 SVGEGT. The CDR3 here is CASSLPDTARSEYF. CDR3 bases: TGTGCCAGCAGTCTCCCGGACACGGCAAGGTCTGAGTACTTC.

The chain has TRBV12-3 or TRBV12-4 and TRBJ1-2, with 7 bases matching TRBD1. Germline trimming cut 5 bases from V and 3 bases from J; bases unmatched to any gene: 9. This CDR3 region has 15 residues. The CDR3 DNA reads TGTGCCAGCAGTCTCAACGAACAGGGGCACTATGGCTACACCTTC. It is translated as CASSLNEQGHYGYTF.

The chain recombines TRBV19 with TRBJ2-2; no reliable D call. Trimming stripped 5 bases from V and 3 bases from J, with 19 bases between. The CDR3 spans 17 residues. Germline lookup yields CDR1 LNHDA and CDR2 SQIVND (reference sequence). This chain's CDR3 is CASSPMTDLRYTGELFF. CDR3 sequence (DNA): TGTGCCAGTAGTCCCATGACGGACCTGAGGTACACCGGGGAGCTGTTTTTT.

This clonotype was observed a handful of times. The genes are TRBV5-5 and TRBJ2-5; D remains unclear. V was trimmed by 0 bases and J by 2 bases, leaving 8 bases between them. The CDR3 is made up of 14 amino acids. Germline V lookup: CDR1 SGHKS, CDR2 YYEKEE (reference sequence). CDR3 nucleotide sequence: TGTGCCAGCAGCTTGGTCGGAAAACAAGAGACCCAGTACTTC. This sequence encodes CASSLVGKQETQYF.